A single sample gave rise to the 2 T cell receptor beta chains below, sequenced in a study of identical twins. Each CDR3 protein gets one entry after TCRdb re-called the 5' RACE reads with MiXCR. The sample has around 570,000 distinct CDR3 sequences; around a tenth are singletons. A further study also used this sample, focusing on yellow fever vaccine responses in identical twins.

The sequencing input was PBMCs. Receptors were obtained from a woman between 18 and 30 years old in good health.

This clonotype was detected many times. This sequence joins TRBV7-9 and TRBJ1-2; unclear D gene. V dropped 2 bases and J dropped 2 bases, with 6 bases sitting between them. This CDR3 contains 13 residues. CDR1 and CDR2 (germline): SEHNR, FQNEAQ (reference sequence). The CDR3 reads CASSLFVNYGYTF. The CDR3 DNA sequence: TGTGCCAGCAGCTTATTTGTCAACTATGGCTACACCTTC.

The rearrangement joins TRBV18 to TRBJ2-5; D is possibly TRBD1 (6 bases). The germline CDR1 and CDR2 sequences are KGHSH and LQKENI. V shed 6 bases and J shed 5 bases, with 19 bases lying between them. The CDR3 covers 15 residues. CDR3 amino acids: CASSTEQGREETQYF. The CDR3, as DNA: TGTGCCAGCTCGACCGAACAGGGCAGAGAGGAGACCCAGTACTTC.